The 2 T cell receptor beta chains reported below all come from one sample, sequenced in a study of blood T cell repertoires in COVID-19. Data came from immunoSEQ multiplex PCR; TCRdb stores just in-frame clones and leaves some out. Here the sample spans 150,000 to 200,000 clones, approximately 80% being singletons. Source material: peripheral blood. The origin of the receptors is a man aged 60 to 69 with acute or convalescent COVID-19.

The V gene is TRBV25-1, the J gene TRBJ2-4, with D possibly TRBD2 on 6 matching bases. Germline lookup yields CDR1 MGHDK and CDR2 SYGVNS. CDR3 length: 17 residues. V lost 1 base and J 1 base, leaving 14 bases between the germline ends. The DNA of the CDR3 is TGTGCCAGCAGTGAATTACGGGGGAAAGGGGCCAAAAACATTCAGTACTTC. The encoded protein is CASSELRGKGAKNIQYF.

V gene TRBV30 combines with J gene TRBJ1-2, with 7 bases identical to TRBD1. The junction had 6 bases not matched to a gene; V was cut back by 2 bases and J by 6 bases. Per germline, CDR1 GTSNPN and CDR2 SVGIG (reference sequence). This CDR3 has 13 amino acids. The CDR3 reads CAWSWGQGDGYTF. The CDR3 coding sequence is TGTGCCTGGAGTTGGGGTCAGGGGGATGGCTACACCTTC.